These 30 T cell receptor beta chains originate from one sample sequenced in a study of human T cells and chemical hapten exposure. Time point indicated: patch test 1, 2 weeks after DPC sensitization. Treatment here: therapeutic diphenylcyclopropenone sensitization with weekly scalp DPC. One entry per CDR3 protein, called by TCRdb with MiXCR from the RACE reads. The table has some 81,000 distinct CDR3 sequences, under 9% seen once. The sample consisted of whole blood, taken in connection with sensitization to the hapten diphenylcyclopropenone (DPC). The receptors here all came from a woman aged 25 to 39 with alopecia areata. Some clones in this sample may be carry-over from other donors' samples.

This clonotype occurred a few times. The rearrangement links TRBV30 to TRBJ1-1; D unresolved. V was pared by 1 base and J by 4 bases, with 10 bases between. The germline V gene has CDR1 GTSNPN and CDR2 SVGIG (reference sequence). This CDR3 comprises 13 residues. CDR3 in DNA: TGTGCCTGGAGTGGAGGGTCGGCCACTGAAGCTTTCTTT. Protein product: CAWSGGSATEAFF.

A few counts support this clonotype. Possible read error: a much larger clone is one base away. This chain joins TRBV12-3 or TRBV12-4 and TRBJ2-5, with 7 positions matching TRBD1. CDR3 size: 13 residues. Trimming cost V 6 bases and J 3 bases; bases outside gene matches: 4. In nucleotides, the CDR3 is TGTGCCAGCAGCTACGACAGGGAAGAGACCCAGTACTTC. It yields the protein CASSYDREETQYF.

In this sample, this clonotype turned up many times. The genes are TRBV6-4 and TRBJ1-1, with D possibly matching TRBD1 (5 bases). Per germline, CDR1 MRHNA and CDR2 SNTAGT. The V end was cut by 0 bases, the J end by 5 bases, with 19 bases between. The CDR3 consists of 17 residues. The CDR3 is CASSDSQARGRETEAFF. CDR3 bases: TGTGCCAGCAGTGACTCGCAGGCTCGGGGGAGGGAGACTGAAGCTTTCTTT.

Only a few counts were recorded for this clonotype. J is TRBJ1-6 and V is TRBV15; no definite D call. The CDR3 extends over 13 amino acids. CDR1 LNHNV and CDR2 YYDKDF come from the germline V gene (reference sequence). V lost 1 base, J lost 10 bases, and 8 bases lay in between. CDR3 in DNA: TGTGCCACCAGCAGAGTGCCCGGCTCACCCCTCCACTTT. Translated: CATSRVPGSPLHF.

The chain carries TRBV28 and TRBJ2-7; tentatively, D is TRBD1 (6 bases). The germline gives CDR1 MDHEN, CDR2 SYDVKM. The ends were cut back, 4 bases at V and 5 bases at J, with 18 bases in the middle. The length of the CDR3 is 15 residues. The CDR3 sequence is CASSSWAGAPHEQYF. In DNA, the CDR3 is TGTGCCAGCAGTTCTTGGGCAGGGGCCCCCCACGAGCAGTACTTC.

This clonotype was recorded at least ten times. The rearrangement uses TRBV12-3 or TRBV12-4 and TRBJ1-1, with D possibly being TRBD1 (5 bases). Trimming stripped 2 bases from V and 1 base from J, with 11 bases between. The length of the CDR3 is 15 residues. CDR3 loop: CASSLYGGRNTEAFF. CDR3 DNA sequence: TGTGCCAGCAGTTTATATGGGGGGAGGAACACTGAAGCTTTCTTT.

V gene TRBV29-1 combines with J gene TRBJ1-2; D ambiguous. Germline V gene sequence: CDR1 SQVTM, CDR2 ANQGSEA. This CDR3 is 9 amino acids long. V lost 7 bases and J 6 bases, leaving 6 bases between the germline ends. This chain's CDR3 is CSDGHGYTF. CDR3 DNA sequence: TGCAGCGACGGGCATGGCTACACCTTC.

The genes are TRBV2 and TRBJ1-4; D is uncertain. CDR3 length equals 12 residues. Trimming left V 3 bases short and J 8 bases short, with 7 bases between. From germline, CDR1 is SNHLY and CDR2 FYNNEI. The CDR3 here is CASSESREKLFF. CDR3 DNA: TGTGCCAGCAGTGAGTCGAGGGAAAAACTGTTTTTT.

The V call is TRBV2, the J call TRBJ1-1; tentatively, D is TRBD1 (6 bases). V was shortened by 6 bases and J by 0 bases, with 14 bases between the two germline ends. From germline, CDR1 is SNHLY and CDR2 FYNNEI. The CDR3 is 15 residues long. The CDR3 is CASRYGTFVNTEAFF. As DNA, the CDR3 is TGTGCCAGCAGGTATGGGACATTCGTGAACACTGAAGCTTTCTTT.

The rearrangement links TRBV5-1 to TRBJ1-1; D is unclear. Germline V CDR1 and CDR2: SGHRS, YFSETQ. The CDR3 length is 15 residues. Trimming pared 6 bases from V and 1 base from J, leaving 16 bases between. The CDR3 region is CASTPWERGNTEAFF. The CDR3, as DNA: TGCGCCAGCACACCATGGGAACGGGGGAACACTGAAGCTTTCTTT.

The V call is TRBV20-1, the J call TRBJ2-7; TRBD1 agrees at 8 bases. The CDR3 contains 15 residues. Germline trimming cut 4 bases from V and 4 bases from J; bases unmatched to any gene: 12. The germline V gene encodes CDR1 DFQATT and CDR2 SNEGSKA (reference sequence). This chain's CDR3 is CSAKLPGTGAYEQYF. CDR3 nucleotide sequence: TGCAGTGCTAAACTCCCCGGGACAGGCGCTTACGAGCAGTACTTC.

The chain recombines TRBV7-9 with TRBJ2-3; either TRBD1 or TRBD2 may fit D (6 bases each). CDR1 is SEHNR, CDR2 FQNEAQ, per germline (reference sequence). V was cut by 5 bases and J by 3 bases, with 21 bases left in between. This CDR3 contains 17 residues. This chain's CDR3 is CASSLPGGFGRTDTQYF. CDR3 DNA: TGTGCCAGCAGCCTCCCCGGGGGCTTCGGAAGAACAGATACGCAGTATTTT.

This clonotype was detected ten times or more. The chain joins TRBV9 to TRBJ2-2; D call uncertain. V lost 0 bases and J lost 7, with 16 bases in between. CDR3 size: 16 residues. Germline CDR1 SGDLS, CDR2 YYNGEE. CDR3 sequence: CASSVATHLLVGELFF. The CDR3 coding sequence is TGTGCCAGCAGCGTAGCTACGCACTTGCTTGTCGGGGAGCTGTTTTTT.

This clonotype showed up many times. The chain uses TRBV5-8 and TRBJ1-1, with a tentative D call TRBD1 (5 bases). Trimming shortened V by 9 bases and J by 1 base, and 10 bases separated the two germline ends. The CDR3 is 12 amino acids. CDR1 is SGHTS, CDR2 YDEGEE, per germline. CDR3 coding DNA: TGTGCCAATAAGAGGGGGAACACTGAAGCTTTCTTT. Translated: CANKRGNTEAFF.

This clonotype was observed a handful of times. CDR3: CASSLGVLYGYTF. The CDR3 DNA follows: TGTGCCAGCAGTTTGGGAGTTCTCTATGGCTACACCTTC. This chain connects TRBV12-3 or TRBV12-4 to TRBJ1-2; D ambiguous. The CDR3 has 13 amino acids. V was pared by 3 bases and J by 4 bases, with 9 bases between.

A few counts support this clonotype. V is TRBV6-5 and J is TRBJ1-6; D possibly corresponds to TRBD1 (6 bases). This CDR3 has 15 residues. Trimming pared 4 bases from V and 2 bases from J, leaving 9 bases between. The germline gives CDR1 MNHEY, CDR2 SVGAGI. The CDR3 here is CASSSGAPYNSPLHF. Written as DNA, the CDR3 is TGTGCCAGCAGTTCAGGGGCACCCTATAATTCACCCCTCCACTTT.

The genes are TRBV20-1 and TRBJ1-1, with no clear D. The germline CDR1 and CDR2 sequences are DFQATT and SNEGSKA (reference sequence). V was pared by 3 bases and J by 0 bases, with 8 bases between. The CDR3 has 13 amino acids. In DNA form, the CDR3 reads TGCAGTGCTAGGGGTACAGTGAACACTGAAGCTTTCTTT. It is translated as CSARGTVNTEAFF.

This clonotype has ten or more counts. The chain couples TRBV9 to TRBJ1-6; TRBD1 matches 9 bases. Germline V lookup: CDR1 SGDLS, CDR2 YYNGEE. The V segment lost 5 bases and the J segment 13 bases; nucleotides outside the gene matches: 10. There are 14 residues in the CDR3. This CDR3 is CASSDGTGRFPLHF. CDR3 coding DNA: TGTGCCAGCAGTGATGGGACAGGGAGGTTTCCCCTCCACTTT.

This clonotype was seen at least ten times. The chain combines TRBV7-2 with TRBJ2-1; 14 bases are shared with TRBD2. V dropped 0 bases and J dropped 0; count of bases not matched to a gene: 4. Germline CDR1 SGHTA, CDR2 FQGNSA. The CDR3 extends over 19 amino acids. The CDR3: CASSLAGTSGGFSYNEQFF. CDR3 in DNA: TGTGCCAGCAGCTTAGCGGGGACTAGCGGGGGATTCTCCTACAATGAGCAGTTCTTC.

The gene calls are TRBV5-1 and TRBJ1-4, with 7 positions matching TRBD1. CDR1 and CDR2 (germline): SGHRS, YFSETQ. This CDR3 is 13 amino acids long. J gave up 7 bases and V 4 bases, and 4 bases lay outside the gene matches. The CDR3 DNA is TGCGCCAGCAGCCTGGACAGGATTGAAAAACTGTTTTTT. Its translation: CASSLDRIEKLFF. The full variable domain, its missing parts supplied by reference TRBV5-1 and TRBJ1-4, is KAGVTQTPRYLIKTRGQQVTLSCSPISGHRSVSWYQQTPGQGLQFLFEYFSETQRNKGNFPGRFSGRQFSNSRSEMNVSTLELGDSALYLCASSLDRIEKLFFGSGTQLSVL.

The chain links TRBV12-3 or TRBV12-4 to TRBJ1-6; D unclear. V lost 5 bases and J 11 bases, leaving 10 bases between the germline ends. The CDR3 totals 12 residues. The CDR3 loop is CASSLPGAPLHF. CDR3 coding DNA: TGTGCCAGCAGTCTCCCGGGTGCACCCCTCCACTTT.

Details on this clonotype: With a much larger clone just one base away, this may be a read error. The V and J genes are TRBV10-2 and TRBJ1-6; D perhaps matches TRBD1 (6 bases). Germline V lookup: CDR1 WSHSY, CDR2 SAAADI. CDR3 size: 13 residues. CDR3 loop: CASSEQGISPLNF. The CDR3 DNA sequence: TGCGCCAGCAGTGAACAGGGTATTTCACCCCTCAACTTT.

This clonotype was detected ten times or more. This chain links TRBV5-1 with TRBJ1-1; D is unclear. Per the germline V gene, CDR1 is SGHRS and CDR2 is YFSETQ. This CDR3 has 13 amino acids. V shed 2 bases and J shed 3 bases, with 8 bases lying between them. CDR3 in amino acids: CASSFYEDTEAFF. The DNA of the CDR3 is TGCGCCAGCAGCTTTTACGAGGACACTGAAGCTTTCTTT.

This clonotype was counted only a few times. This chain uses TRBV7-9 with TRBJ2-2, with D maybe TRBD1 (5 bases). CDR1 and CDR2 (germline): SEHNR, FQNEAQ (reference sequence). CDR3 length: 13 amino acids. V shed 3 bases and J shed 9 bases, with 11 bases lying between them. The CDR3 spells CASSLPGPWELFF. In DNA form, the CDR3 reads TGTGCCAGCAGCTTGCCAGGGCCCTGGGAGCTGTTTTTT.

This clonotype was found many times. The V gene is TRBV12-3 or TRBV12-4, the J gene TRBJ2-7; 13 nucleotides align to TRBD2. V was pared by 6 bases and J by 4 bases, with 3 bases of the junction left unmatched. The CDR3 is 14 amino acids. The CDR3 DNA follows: TGTGCCAGCAGCCGGACTAGCGGGGGTTACGAGCAGTACTTC. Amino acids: CASSRTSGGYEQYF.

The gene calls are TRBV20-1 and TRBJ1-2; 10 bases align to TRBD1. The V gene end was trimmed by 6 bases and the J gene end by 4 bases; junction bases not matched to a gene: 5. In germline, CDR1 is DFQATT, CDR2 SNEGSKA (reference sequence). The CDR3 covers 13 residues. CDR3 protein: CSAGTGALYGYTF. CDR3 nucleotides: TGCAGTGCCGGGACAGGGGCACTCTATGGCTACACCTTC.

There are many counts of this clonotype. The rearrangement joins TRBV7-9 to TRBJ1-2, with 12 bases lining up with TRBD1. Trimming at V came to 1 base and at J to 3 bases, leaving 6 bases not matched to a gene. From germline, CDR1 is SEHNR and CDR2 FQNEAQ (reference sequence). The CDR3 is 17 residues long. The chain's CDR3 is CASSLEGTGGSHYGYTF. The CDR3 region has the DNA TGTGCCAGCAGCTTAGAAGGGACAGGGGGCAGTCACTATGGCTACACCTTC. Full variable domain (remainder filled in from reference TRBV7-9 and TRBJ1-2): DTGVSQNPRHKITKRGQNVTFRCDPISEHNRLYWYRQTLGQGPEFLTYFQNEAQLEKSRLLSDRFSAERPKGSFSTLEIQRTEQGDSAMYLCASSLEGTGGSHYGYTFGSGTRLTVV.

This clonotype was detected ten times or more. The CDR3 sequence is CASSLSDRGSYEQYF. The CDR3 DNA follows: TGTGCCAGCAGCCTCTCGGACAGGGGCTCCTACGAGCAGTACTTC. This rearrangement joins TRBV9 to TRBJ2-7; 9 bases are a match to TRBD1. J gave up 0 bases and V 4 bases, and 5 bases lay outside the gene matches. CDR3 length equals 15 residues. Germline CDR1 reads SGDLS; CDR2 reads YYNGEE.

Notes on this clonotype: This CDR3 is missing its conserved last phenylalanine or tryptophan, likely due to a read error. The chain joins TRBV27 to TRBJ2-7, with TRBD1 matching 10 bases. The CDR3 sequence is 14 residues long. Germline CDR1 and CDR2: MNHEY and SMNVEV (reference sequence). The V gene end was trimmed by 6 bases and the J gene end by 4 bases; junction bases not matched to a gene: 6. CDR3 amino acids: CASSPGQGWYEQYL. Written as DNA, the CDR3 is TGTGCCAGCAGCCCGGGACAGGGGTGGTACGAGCAGTACCTC.

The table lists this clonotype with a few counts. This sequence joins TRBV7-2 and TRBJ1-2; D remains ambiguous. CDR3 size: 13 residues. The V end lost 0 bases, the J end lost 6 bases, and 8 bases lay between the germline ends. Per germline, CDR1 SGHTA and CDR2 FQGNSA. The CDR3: CASSLASGNGYTF. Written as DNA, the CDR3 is TGTGCCAGCAGCTTAGCAAGTGGAAATGGCTACACCTTC.